The clone carrying this T cell receptor beta chain was seen more than once but under ten times. The target antigen is unknown. The CDR3 is made up of 14 amino acids. Germline loops: CDR1 SGDLS, CDR2 YYNGEE. The trim removed 3 bases at V and 3 bases at J, leaving 5 bases unmatched. The data were taken from a study of T cells in Graves' hyperthyroidism and ophthalmopathy. Study-wide background: Upon initial diagnosis and before any treatment, peripheral blood was collected.

Overall study findings and caveats: Among clonotypes expanded in thyroid above 0.001, most were also found in blood. Ophthalmopathy and stable hyperthyroidism were separated by a 13 V-J model.

What was amplified from RNA transcripts were TCR beta CDR3 regions. TCR CDR3 underwent first-round RT-PCR with the HTBI primer set. TCRdb re-analysed the multiplex PCR reads in MiXCR, keeping a single row per CDR3 protein. There are about 640,000 distinct CDR3 sequences in the sample; 20% occur only once, and under 35% lies in the top ten. The chain couples TRBV9 to TRBJ2-7, with 8 bases aligning to TRBD1. The TCR comes from a man younger than 40 with Graves' ophthalmopathy. The specimen was blood. DNA of the CDR3: TGTGCCAGCAGCGCCGGACAGGGACACTACGAGCAGTACTTC. The encoded protein is CASSAGQGHYEQYF.